The 28 T cell receptor beta chains presented below share a single source sample, sequenced in a study of blood T cell repertoires in COVID-19. This table comes from immunoSEQ multiplex PCR, and its TCRdb copy is limited to in-frame clones, with some not included. The sample lists 350,000 or so clones, approximately 87% seen once, with 8% to 13% in the top ten. Sequencing was done on a sample of peripheral blood. The receptors derive from a woman aged 30 to 39 with COVID-19, enrolled during active disease.

In its sample, this clone was seen once. V is TRBV27 and J is TRBJ1-1, with a weak D call TRBD1 (6 bases). Trimming took 5 bases from V and 8 from J, leaving 12 bases between them. Per germline, CDR1 MNHEY and CDR2 SMNVEV (reference sequence). The CDR3 contains 12 residues. For the CDR3, the DNA is TGTGCCAGCAGTCCCGGGACACCAGAAGCTTTCTTT. It encodes CASSPGTPEAFF.

The V call is TRBV24-1, the J call TRBJ2-7; tentatively, D is TRBD2 (5 bases). The CDR3 extends over 13 amino acids. V was clipped by 3 bases and J by 3 bases, with 8 bases between them. Germline CDR1 KGHDR, CDR2 SFDVKD. Here the CDR3 DNA reads TGTGCCACCAGTGATCCCGGGAACTACGAGCAGTACTTC. Its protein is CATSDPGNYEQYF.

The chain links TRBV18 to TRBJ2-1, with 8 bases that match TRBD2. Trimming cost V 6 bases and J 5 bases; bases outside gene matches: 12. The CDR3 covers 16 residues. The germline CDR1 and CDR2 sequences are KGHSH and LQKENI. The CDR3 nucleotides read TGTGCCAGCTCCTCTCTCGCGGGAGGCCAACACAATGAGCAGTTCTTC. This translates into CASSSLAGGQHNEQFF.

This clone was detected only a few times. This rearrangement joins TRBV5-1 to TRBJ1-1; D possibly corresponds to TRBD1 (5 bases). CDR3 length: 14 amino acids. CDR1 is SGHRS, CDR2 YFSETQ, per germline. With 4 bases removed from V and 0 bases from J, the gap between germline ends came to 10 bases. CDR3 coding DNA: TGCGCCAGCAGCCCTGGGGGGATGAACACTGAAGCTTTCTTT. Translated: CASSPGGMNTEAFF. Full variable domain (missing parts from reference TRBV5-1 and TRBJ1-1): KAGVTQTPRYLIKTRGQQVTLSCSPISGHRSVSWYQQTPGQGLQFLFEYFSETQRNKGNFPGRFSGRQFSNSRSEMNVSTLELGDSALYLCASSPGGMNTEAFFGQGTRLTVV.

The rearrangement uses TRBV6-1 and TRBJ1-2, with 7 bases fitting TRBD1. Trimming at V came to 3 bases and at J to 4 bases, leaving 14 bases not matched to a gene. Germline CDR1 is MNHNS and CDR2 is SASEGT. The length of the CDR3 is 17 residues. The CDR3 nucleotides are TGTGCCAGCAGTGACCCTCGTAGGGGGCTAGAGGGCTATGGCTACACCTTC. This translates into CASSDPRRGLEGYGYTF.

The chain recombines TRBV27 with TRBJ2-2; 7 positions match TRBD2. Germline V gene data show CDR1 as MNHEY and CDR2 as SMNVEV (reference sequence). The junction had 10 bases not matched to a gene; V was cut back by 5 bases and J by 4 bases. CDR3 length: 16 residues. The DNA for the CDR3 is TGTGCCAGCAGTCTTCGACTAGCCTCGATCACCGGGGAGCTGTTTTTT. The encoded protein is CASSLRLASITGELFF.

The J gene is TRBJ2-1, the V gene TRBV7-9; D possibly corresponds to TRBD1 (6 bases). V was pared by 5 bases and J by 0 bases, with 14 bases between. Germline V gene data show CDR1 as SEHNR and CDR2 as FQNEAQ (reference sequence). The CDR3 contains 16 residues. CDR3 sequence reads: CASSPYWTASYNEQFF. In nucleotides, the CDR3 is TGTGCCAGCAGCCCCTACTGGACAGCCTCCTACAATGAGCAGTTCTTC. The whole variable domain, filled in from reference TRBV7-9 and TRBJ2-1, reads DTGVSQNPRHKITKRGQNVTFRCDPISEHNRLYWYRQTLGQGPEFLTYFQNEAQLEKSRLLSDRFSAERPKGSFSTLEIQRTEQGDSAMYLCASSPYWTASYNEQFFGPGTRLTVL.

The chain has TRBV27 and TRBJ2-3; D is ambiguous. Germline V gene lookup returns CDR1 MNHEY and CDR2 SMNVEV (reference sequence). The CDR3 sequence is 14 residues long. Trimming removed 7 bases from V and 0 bases from J, with 11 bases in between. The CDR3, as DNA: TGTGCCAGCATCCGGCGAGGCAGCACAGATACGCAGTATTTT. The encoded protein is CASIRRGSTDTQYF.

This sequence joins TRBV21-1 and TRBJ1-2. TRBV21-1 is described as a pseudogene. The CDR3 contains 16 residues. CDR3: CASSKERRTPDYGYTF. Written as DNA, the CDR3 is TGTGCCAGCAGCAAAGAACGGAGAACCCCTGACTATGGCTACACCTTC.

CDR3 protein: CASSLAGDHQPQHF. The CDR3 bases are TGTGCCAGCAGCTTAGCAGGGGACCATCAGCCCCAGCATTTT. The rearrangement joins TRBV5-5 to TRBJ1-5; D might be TRBD1 (6 bases). In germline, CDR1 is SGHKS, CDR2 YYEKEE (reference sequence). V was shortened by 2 bases and J by 5 bases, with 11 bases between the two germline ends. The CDR3 has 14 amino acids.

A single count supports this clone. The chain links TRBV2 to TRBJ1-2; a weak D match, TRBD1 (5 bases). The germline gives CDR1 SNHLY, CDR2 FYNNEI. This CDR3 has 14 amino acids. Trimming took off 4 bases at V and 2 bases at J, with 11 bases between the two ends. The CDR3, as DNA: TGTGCCAGCAGTGCTACGACAGTGAACTATGGCTACACCTTC. It specifies CASSATTVNYGYTF.

This clone appeared once. The conserved final phenylalanine or tryptophan is absent from the CDR3, which likely points to a read error. The limits of the CDR3 on the DNA are not certain, so only TCRdb's listed CDR3 is given. The chain recombines TRBV2 with TRBJ2-7; TRBD1 is taken as the D call from the table, unchecked against the DNA. With termini counted, the CDR3 has 12 amino acids. Per the germline V gene, CDR1 is SNHLY and CDR2 is FYNNEI. CDR3 loop: CASSNRDSNFRT.

This clone is a singleton in its sample. The V gene is TRBV28, the J gene TRBJ1-3; weak D call: TRBD1 (6 bases). CDR1 is MDHEN and CDR2 is SYDVKM in the germline V gene. Trimming left V 6 bases short and J 0 bases short, with 15 bases between. The CDR3 is made up of 16 amino acids. This chain's CDR3 is CASSEPQGSSGNTIYF. CDR3 sequence (DNA): TGTGCCAGCAGCGAGCCACAGGGAAGCTCTGGAAACACCATATATTTT.

The chain carries TRBV28 and TRBJ2-7; 9 bases line up with TRBD2. The CDR3 loop spans 14 amino acids. V was clipped by 7 bases and J by 5 bases; unmatched bases: 9. The germline CDR1 and CDR2 sequences are MDHEN and SYDVKM. The CDR3: CASMLSGSPHEQYF. The CDR3 coding sequence is TGTGCCAGCATGCTTAGCGGGAGCCCCCACGAGCAGTACTTC.

The rearrangement joins TRBV30 to TRBJ2-1; 11 nucleotides agree with TRBD2. V shed 2 bases, J shed 7 bases, and the junction held 7 bases outside the gene matches. CDR3 length: 15 amino acids. Germline V lookup: CDR1 GTSNPN, CDR2 SVGIG (reference sequence). As DNA, the CDR3 is TGTGCCTGGAGTTTAGCGGGAGGGCCATTAAATGAGCAGTTCTTC. Amino acids: CAWSLAGGPLNEQFF.

The rearrangement links TRBV2 to TRBJ2-7; 9 positions match TRBD1. The CDR3 consists of 14 residues. CDR1 SNHLY and CDR2 FYNNEI come from the germline V gene. V dropped 6 bases and J dropped 1; count of bases not matched to a gene: 4. The CDR3 DNA sequence: TGTGCCAGCAGGGGACAGGGTGGGTCCTACGAGCAGTACTTC. This sequence encodes CASRGQGGSYEQYF.

The chain combines TRBV15 with TRBJ2-7; D might be TRBD1 (5 bases). Trimming shortened V by 9 bases and J by 4 bases, and 10 bases separated the two germline ends. This CDR3 spans 11 amino acids. Germline CDR1 is LNHNV and CDR2 is YYDKDF (reference sequence). The CDR3 nucleotides are TGTGCCACAGGGAAGGGGTACGAGCAGTACTTC. Its protein product is CATGKGYEQYF.

This clone was detected once. The chain uses TRBV5-1 and TRBJ2-7, with 10 bases fitting TRBD2. J was trimmed by 3 bases and V by 0 bases; bases with no gene match: 6. From germline, CDR1 is SGHRS and CDR2 YFSETQ. This CDR3 is 16 amino acids long. The CDR3 DNA reads as TGCGCCAGCAGCTTGGGACTAGCGGGTAGAGGCTACGAGCAGTACTTC. It codes for CASSLGLAGRGYEQYF. Combining the CDR3 with reference TRBV5-1 and TRBJ2-7 gives the whole variable domain KAGVTQTPRYLIKTRGQQVTLSCSPISGHRSVSWYQQTPGQGLQFLFEYFSETQRNKGNFPGRFSGRQFSNSRSEMNVSTLELGDSALYLCASSLGLAGRGYEQYFGPGTRLTVT.

The V gene is TRBV21-1, the J gene TRBJ1-3; the table's D call, TRBD1, has no DNA check behind it. TRBV21-1 is a pseudogene locus. The CDR3 is 16 residues long. The CDR3 nucleotides are TGTGCCAGCACCAGGCAGGGGTGGGTCTCTGGAAACACCATATATTTT. Translating it yields CASTRQGWVSGNTIYF.

This rearrangement joins TRBV10-3 to TRBJ2-7; tentative D call: TRBD2 (6 bases). The CDR3 has 14 amino acids. Trimming pared 6 bases from V and 2 bases from J, leaving 14 bases between. Germline-derived CDR1 and CDR2 are ENHRY and SYGVKD. The CDR3 here is CAISILASTYEQYF. The DNA of the CDR3 is TGTGCCATCAGCATTCTAGCGTCAACCTACGAGCAGTACTTC.

J is TRBJ2-5 and V is TRBV7-9; D uncertain. Trimming removed 2 bases at V and 4 bases at J, with 8 bases between. The CDR3 has 13 residues. Per germline, CDR1 SEHNR and CDR2 FQNEAQ (reference sequence). The CDR3 loop reads CASSLFGRETQYF. For the CDR3, the DNA is TGTGCCAGCAGCTTATTTGGCCGAGAGACCCAGTACTTC.

The J gene is TRBJ2-7, the V gene TRBV29-1; tentative D call: TRBD1 (6 bases). V dropped 3 bases and J dropped 0 bases, with 12 bases sitting between them. CDR3 length equals 14 residues. Germline CDR1 reads SQVTM; CDR2 reads ANQGSEA. The CDR3: CSVDSPRGSYEQYF. DNA for the CDR3: TGCAGCGTTGACAGTCCCAGGGGCTCCTACGAGCAGTACTTC.

In the case of this clone: This CDR3 is also generated by other DNA sequences in the sample. The CDR3 spells CASRGTGQETQYF. The CDR3, as DNA: TGTGCCAGCAGGGGGACAGGACAAGAGACCCAGTACTTC. The rearrangement joins TRBV6-5 to TRBJ2-5; 8 bases match TRBD1. Germline CDR1 and CDR2: MNHEY and SVGAGI. CDR3 length: 13 amino acids. V trimming: 6 bases; J trimming: 2 bases; junction bases outside the gene matches: 2.

The CDR3 bases are TGTGCCAGCTCACCACCAAACAGGGGGGACAATGAGCAGTTCTTC. Translation gives CASSPPNRGDNEQFF. The V gene is TRBV18, the J gene TRBJ2-1; 8 bases match TRBD1. The J segment lost 5 bases and the V segment lost 0 bases, leaving 3 bases of the junction unmatched. The CDR3 covers 15 residues. Germline V gene sequence: CDR1 KGHSH, CDR2 LQKENI.

The chain uses TRBV6-6 and TRBJ1-1; D remains unclear. CDR3 length: 13 residues. V lost 6 bases and J 4 bases, leaving 12 bases between the germline ends. CDR1 is MNHNY and CDR2 is SVGAGI in the germline V gene (reference sequence). For the CDR3, the DNA is TGTGCCAGCAGCTTAGAAGTCCTCACTGAAGCTTTCTTT. Translation: CASSLEVLTEAFF.

This rearrangement joins TRBV7-6 to TRBJ2-7; maybe TRBD1 (6 bases). The CDR3 covers 14 residues. Between the trimmed V and J ends, which lost 5 bases and 3 bases, there was a span of 14 bases. The V gene's germline CDR1 is SGHVS and CDR2 FNYEAQ. In nucleotides, the CDR3 is TGTGCCAGCAGCGTTAGGGGGTCAGACTACGAGCAGTACTTC. The encoded protein is CASSVRGSDYEQYF.

This chain links TRBV14 with TRBJ1-4, with 9 nucleotides matching TRBD1. V gave up 2 bases and J gave up 8 bases; unmatched junction bases: 3. The CDR3 runs to 14 residues. Germline V gene sequence: CDR1 SGHDN, CDR2 FVKESK. The chain's CDR3 is CASSQRTGVEKLFF. CDR3 DNA sequence: TGTGCCAGCAGCCAAAGGACAGGGGTCGAAAAACTGTTTTTT. Variable domain in full (rest from reference TRBV14 and TRBJ1-4): EAGVTQFPSHSVIEKGQTVTLRCDPISGHDNLYWYRRVMGKEIKFLLHFVKESKQDESGMPNNRFLAERTGGTYSTLKVQPAELEDSGVYFCASSQRTGVEKLFFGSGTQLSVL.

This chain uses TRBV19 with TRBJ2-7, with D possibly matching TRBD2 (5 bases). The germline V gene has CDR1 LNHDA and CDR2 SQIVND (reference sequence). The ends were cut back, 5 bases at V and 6 bases at J, with 20 bases in the middle. CDR3 length: 15 amino acids. This CDR3 is CASSSVRGRLSEQYF. The CDR3 nucleotides are TGTGCCAGTAGTTCCGTTCGCGGGCGTCTCAGCGAGCAGTACTTC.